This T cell receptor beta chain originates from a study of blood T cell repertoires in COVID-19. Sequenced by immunoSEQ multiplex PCR; TCRdb stores in-frame clones only, minus some. The sample includes about 20,000 clones, roughly 85% of them seen just once. V lost 0 bases, J lost 3 bases, and 23 bases lay in between. The length of the CDR3 is 19 residues. From germline, CDR1 is KGHDR and CDR2 SFDVKD. This TCR came from a human donor with active COVID-19. The donor label of this sample is uncertain. The chain joins TRBV24-1 to TRBJ2-7; tentatively, D is TRBD1 (6 bases). The specimen sequenced was peripheral blood. The DNA of the CDR3 is TGTGCCACCAGTGATTTGTGGTTGCTTCGGGCAGGGGTTTACTACGAGCAGTACTTC. Protein product: CATSDLWLLRAGVYYEQYF.